This T cell receptor (beta chain) was profiled in a study of early T cells in non-severe SARS-CoV-2 infection. Study at large: The chains were unpaired, and the sequenced material was bulk RNA from unsorted whole blood. Study results and limitations: Anti-spike CD8 responses were favored in VDJdb matching, and private and CD4 specificities were missed.

With regard to this clonotype: Its target is unknown.

Tagging with unique molecular identifiers was applied to individual cDNA molecules. From the 5' RACE reads, TCRdb called clonotypes with MiXCR, one entry per CDR3 protein. The table has about 110,000 distinct CDR3 sequences, roughly 10% seen once. From germline, CDR1 is SGHDN and CDR2 FVKESK. Trimming shortened V by 0 bases and J by 3 bases, and 17 bases separated the two germline ends. The CDR3 has 17 amino acids. This TCR came from an adult who was a healthcare worker with PCR-confirmed SARS-CoV-2 infection or an uninfected control (not recorded which). The sequenced sample consisted of whole blood. V is TRBV14 and J is TRBJ2-5; weak D call: TRBD1 (7 bases). The DNA of the CDR3 is TGTGCCAGCAGCCAAGAAGGCAGGGGGGAAACTGAAGAGACCCAGTACTTC. Translating it yields CASSQEGRGETEETQYF.